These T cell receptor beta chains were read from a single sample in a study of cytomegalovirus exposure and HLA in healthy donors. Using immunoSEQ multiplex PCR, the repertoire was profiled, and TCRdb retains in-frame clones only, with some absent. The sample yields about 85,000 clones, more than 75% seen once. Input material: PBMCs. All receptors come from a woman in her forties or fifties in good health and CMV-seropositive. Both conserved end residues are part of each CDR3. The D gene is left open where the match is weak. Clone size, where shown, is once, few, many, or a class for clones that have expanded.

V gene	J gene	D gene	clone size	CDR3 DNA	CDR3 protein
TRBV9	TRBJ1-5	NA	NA	TGTGCCAGCAGCGGGCAGGGGATAAGCAATCAGCCCCAGCATTTT	CASSGQGISNQPQHF
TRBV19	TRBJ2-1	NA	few	TGTGCCAGTAAACCCGGGACACGCTCCTACAATGAGCAGTTCTTC	CASKPGTRSYNEQFF
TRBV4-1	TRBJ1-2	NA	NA	TGCGCCAGCAGCCAAGACAGGGGCCTTAACTATGGCTACACCTTC	CASSQDRGLNYGYTF
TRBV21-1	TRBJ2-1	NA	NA	TGTGCCAGCAGCACTAGCGGGAGGAATGAGCAGTTCTTC	CASSTSGRNEQFF
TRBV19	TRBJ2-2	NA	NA	TGTGCCAGTAGTATTAGCGAGGGTCGCGGGGAGCTGTTTTTT	CASSISEGRGELFF
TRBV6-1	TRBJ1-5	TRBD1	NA	TGTGCCAGCAGGGACAGGGTCAATCAGCCCCAGCATTTT	CASRDRVNQPQHF
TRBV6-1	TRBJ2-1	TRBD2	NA	TGTGCCAGCAGTCCCGAGACGACTAGCGGGGAACAGTTCTTC	CASSPETTSGEQFF
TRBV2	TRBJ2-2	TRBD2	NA	TGTGCCAGCAGATTAGCGGGAGGAGGGGAGCTGTTTTTT	CASRLAGGGELFF
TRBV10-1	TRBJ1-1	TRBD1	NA	TGCGCCAGCAGTAGACAGGGAAACACTGAAGCTTTCTTT	CASSRQGNTEAFF
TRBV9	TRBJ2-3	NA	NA	TGTGCCAGCAGCGTCGAGCGGGGCACAGATACGCAGTATTTT	CASSVERGTDTQYF
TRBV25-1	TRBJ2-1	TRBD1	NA	TGTGCCAGCAACACGGACAGGCGGAGTACGTTCTTC	CASNTDRRSTFF
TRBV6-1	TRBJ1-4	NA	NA	TGTGCCAGCAGTGGTCCCGACTGGGCAACTAATGAAAAACTGTTTTTT	CASSGPDWATNEKLFF
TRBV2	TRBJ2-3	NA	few	TGTGCCAGGACCCTACAGGCGTCTCGCACAGATACGCAGTATTTT	CARTLQASRTDTQYF
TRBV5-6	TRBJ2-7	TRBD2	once	TGTGCCAGCAGGCCGGGACTAGCGGGTGTGTACGAGCAGTACTTC	CASRPGLAGVYEQYF
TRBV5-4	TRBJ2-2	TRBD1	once	TGTGCCAGCAGCGCGGGATTTATTGGACAGGGGTTTCTGTTTTTT	CASSAGFIGQGFLFF
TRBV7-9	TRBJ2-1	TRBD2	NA	TGTGCCAGCAGCTTAAATAGCCCTGGGCGACTAGCGGCATACAATGAGCAGTTCTTC	CASSLNSPGRLAAYNEQFF
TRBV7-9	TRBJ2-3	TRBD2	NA	TGTGCCAGCAGCTTAAAAAGACTAGCGGGGGGTGCTACGCAGTATTTT	CASSLKRLAGGATQYF
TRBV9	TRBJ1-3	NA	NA	TGTGCCAGCAGCGTAGCGGGGGGAACTGGAAACACCATATATTTT	CASSVAGGTGNTIYF
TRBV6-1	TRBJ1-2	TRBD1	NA	TGTGCCAGCAGTAGGGACAGATGGGAGTGGGGCTACACCTTC	CASSRDRWEWGYTF
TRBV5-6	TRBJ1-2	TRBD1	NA	TGTGCCAGCAGCTATCCTTCCGGGACAGGGGGCGGCTACACCTTC	CASSYPSGTGGGYTF
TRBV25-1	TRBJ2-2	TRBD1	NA	TGTGCCAGCCCGGGACAGGGGAAGTTTTCGAACACCGGGGAGCTGTTTTTT	CASPGQGKFSNTGELFF
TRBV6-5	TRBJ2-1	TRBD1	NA	TGTGCCACCCGACAGGGGGCCGGTAATGAGCAGTTCTTC	CATRQGAGNEQFF
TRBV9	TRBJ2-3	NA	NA	TGTGCCAGCAGCGTTCTAGCGTCTAGCACAGATACGCAGTATTTT	CASSVLASSTDTQYF
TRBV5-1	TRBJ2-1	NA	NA	TGCGCCAGCAGCTCGCTCCTCCAGGGGAATGAGCAGTTCTTC	CASSSLLQGNEQFF
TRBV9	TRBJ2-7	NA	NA	TGTGCCAGCAGTCCTAACCCGGGGAGCGAGAGCTCCTACGAGCAGTACTTC	CASSPNPGSESSYEQYF
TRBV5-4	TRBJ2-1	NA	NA	TGTGCCAGCAGCTTGACTAGTTCCAATGAGCAGTTCTTC	CASSLTSSNEQFF
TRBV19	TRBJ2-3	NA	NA	TGTGCCAGTAGTATTGCGGTGGGAGATACGCAGTATTTT	CASSIAVGDTQYF
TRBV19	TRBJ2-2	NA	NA	TGTGCCAGTAGGGGAACAGGGTACGCCACCGGGGAGCTGTTTTTT	CASRGTGYATGELFF
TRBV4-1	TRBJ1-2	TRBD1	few	TGCGCCAGCAGCCAAGGGGACAGGGAGAACTATGGCTACACCTTC	CASSQGDRENYGYTF
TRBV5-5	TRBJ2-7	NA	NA	TGTGCCAGCAGCCCCCGACAGGATTCCTACGAGCAGTACTTC	CASSPRQDSYEQYF
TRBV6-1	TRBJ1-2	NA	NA	TGTGCCAGCAGTGAAGGAGGAGGCTCGGGGGTCCTCTATGGCTACACCTTC	CASSEGGGSGVLYGYTF
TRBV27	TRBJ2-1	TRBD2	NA	TGTGCCAGCAGTAAAGGACTAGCGGGGGGTTTCTACAATGAGCAGTTCTTC	CASSKGLAGGFYNEQFF
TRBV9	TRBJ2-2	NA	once	TGTGCCAGCAGCTCATTCACTAGACCCACCGGGGAGCTGTTTTTT	CASSSFTRPTGELFF
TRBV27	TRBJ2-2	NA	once	TGTGCCAGCAGTTTGGCAGGGTCGAACACCGGGGAGCTGTTTTTT	CASSLAGSNTGELFF
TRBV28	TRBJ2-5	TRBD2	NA	TGTGCCAGCAGTCTGGGGGGGGTCGAAGAGACCCAGTACTTC	CASSLGGVEETQYF
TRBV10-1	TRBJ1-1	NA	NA	TGCGCCAGCGAGAAATCAGGGTCTGAATTTTCCGAGATTGAAGCTTTCTTT	CASEKSGSEFSEIEAFF
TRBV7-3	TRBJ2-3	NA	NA	TGTGCCAGCAGCCCGGGACTCGGTTCGGATACGCAGTATTTT	CASSPGLGSDTQYF
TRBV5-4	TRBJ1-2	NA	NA	TGTGCCAGCAGCACCACAGGGTGGGGTGACTATGGCTACACCTTC	CASSTTGWGDYGYTF
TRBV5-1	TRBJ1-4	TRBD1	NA	TGCGCCAGCAGCTCGGAGACAGGGTTGAGGGAAAAACTGTTTTTT	CASSSETGLREKLFF
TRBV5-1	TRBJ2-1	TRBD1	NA	TGCGCCAGCAGCGGACAGGGTAGCTCCTACAATGAGCAGTTCTTC	CASSGQGSSYNEQFF